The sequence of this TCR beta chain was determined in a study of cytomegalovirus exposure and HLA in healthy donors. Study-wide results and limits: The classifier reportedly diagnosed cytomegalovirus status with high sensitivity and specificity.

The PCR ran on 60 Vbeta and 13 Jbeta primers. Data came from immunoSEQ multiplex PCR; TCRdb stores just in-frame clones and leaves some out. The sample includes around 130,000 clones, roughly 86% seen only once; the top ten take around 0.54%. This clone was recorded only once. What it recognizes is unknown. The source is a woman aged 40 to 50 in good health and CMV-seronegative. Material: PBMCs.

CDR3 coding DNA: TGTGCCAGCAGAATGCGGGACTTCCCTTCCTACGAGCAGTACTTC. Translating it yields CASRMRDFPSYEQYF. The V and J genes are TRBV6-1 and TRBJ2-7; possibly TRBD2 for D (6 bases). Trimming cost V 6 bases and J 1 base, with 16 bases left between them. CDR1 and CDR2 (germline): MNHNS, SASEGT. The CDR3 is 15 amino acids.